The clone carrying this T cell receptor (beta chain) has just a few counts. Antigen: not known. The sample comes from a study of T-cell memory formation after mild COVID-19. Study as a whole: The TCR clusters were mostly specific to one donor. Study-level points and caveats: Day 15 to 85 contractors were CD4/CD8 balanced; later expanders leaned CD4+.

CDR1 SGHTA and CDR2 FQGTGA come from the germline V gene. The CDR3 is made up of 16 amino acids. V dropped 5 bases and J dropped 1; count of bases not matched to a gene: 6. Employing constant-segment primers, 5'RACE generated TCR alpha and TCR beta cDNA libraries bearing sample barcodes and UMIs. MiXCR, applied by TCRdb to the 5' RACE reads, yields one record per CDR3 protein. The table lists 350,000 or so distinct CDR3 sequences, 20% to 25% of them singletons, with about 12% in the top ten. The TCR sequence derives from an adult woman who had mild COVID-19 (a few samples of this study predate the infection). Cell type and time point are not known. Sequencing was carried out using PBMCs or a T cell subset sorted from them (not recorded which). This chain connects TRBV7-3 to TRBJ2-1, with 9 bases matching TRBD2. Written as DNA, the CDR3 is TGTGCCAGCAGCCTCCTAGCGGGGACATCCTACAATGAGCAGTTCTTC. As protein: CASSLLAGTSYNEQFF.